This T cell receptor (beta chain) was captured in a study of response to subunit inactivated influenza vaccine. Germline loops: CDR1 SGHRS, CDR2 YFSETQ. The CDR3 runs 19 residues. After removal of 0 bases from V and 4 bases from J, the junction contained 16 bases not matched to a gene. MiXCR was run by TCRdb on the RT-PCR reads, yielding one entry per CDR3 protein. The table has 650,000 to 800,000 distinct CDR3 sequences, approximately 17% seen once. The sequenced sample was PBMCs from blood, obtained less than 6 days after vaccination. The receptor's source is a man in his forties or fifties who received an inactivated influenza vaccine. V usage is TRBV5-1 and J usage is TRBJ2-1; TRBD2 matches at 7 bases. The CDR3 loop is CASSLEPGLQLPQYNEQFF. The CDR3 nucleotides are TGCGCCAGCAGCTTGGAACCGGGACTACAGTTACCCCAGTACAATGAGCAGTTCTTC.